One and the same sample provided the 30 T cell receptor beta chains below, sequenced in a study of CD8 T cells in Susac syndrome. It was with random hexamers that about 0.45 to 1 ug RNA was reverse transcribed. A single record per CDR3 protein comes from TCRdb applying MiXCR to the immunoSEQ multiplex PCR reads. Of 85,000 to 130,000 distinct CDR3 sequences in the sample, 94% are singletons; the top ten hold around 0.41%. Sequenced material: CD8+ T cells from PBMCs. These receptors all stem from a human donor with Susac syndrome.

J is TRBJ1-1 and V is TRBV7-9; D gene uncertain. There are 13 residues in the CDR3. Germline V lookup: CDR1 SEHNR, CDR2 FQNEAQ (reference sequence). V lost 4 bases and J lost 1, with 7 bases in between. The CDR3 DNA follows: TGTGCCAGCAGCTACCCGGCGAACACTGAAGCTTTCTTT. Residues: CASSYPANTEAFF.

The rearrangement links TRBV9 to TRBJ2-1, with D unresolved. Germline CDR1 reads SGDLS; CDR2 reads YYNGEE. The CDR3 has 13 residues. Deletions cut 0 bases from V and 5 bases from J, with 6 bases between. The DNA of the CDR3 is TGTGCCAGCAGCGTAGGCCTAAACAATGAGCAGTTCTTC. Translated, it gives CASSVGLNNEQFF.

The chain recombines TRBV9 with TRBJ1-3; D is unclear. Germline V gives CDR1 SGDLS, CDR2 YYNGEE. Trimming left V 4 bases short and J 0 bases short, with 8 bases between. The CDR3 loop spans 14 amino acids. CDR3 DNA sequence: TGTGCCAGCAGCTCGGCGAGCTCTGGAAACACCATATATTTT. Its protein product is CASSSASSGNTIYF.

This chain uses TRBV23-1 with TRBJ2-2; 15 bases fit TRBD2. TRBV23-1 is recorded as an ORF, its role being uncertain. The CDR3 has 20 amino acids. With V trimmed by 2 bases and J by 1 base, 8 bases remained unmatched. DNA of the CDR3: TGCGCCAGCAGTCAAACCCGGACTAGCGGGGGGGCCGGGAACACCGGGGAGCTGTTTTTT. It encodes CASSQTRTSGGAGNTGELFF.

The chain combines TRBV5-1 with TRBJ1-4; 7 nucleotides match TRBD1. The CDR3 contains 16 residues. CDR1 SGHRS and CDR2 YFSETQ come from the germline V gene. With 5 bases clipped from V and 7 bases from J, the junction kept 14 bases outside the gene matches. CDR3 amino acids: CASRQGQPRGGEKLFF. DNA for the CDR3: TGCGCCAGCAGACAGGGACAGCCTCGTGGTGGTGAAAAACTGTTTTTT.

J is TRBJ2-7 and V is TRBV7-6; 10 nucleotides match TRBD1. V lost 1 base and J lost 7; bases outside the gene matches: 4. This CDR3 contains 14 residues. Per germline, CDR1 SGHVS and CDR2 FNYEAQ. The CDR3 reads CASSLVGTGDEQYF. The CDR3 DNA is TGTGCCAGCAGCTTAGTTGGGACAGGGGATGAGCAGTACTTC.

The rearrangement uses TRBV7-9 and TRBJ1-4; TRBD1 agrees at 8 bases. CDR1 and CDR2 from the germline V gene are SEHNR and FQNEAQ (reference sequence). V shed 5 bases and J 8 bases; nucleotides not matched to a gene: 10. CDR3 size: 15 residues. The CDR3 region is CASSRVQGAEEKLFF. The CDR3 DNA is TGTGCCAGCAGCCGAGTGCAGGGGGCGGAGGAAAAACTGTTTTTT. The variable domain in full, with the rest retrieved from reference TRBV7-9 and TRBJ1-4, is DTGVSQNPRHKITKRGQNVTFRCDPISEHNRLYWYRQTLGQGPEFLTYFQNEAQLEKSRLLSDRFSAERPKGSFSTLEIQRTEQGDSAMYLCASSRVQGAEEKLFFGSGTQLSVL.

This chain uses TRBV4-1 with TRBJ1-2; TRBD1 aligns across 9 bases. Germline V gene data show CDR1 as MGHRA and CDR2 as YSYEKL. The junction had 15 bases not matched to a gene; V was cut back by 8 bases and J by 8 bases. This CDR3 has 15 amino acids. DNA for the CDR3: TGCGCCAGCGCCCAACTGAAGGACAGGGGACGAGGCTACACCTTC. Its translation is CASAQLKDRGRGYTF.

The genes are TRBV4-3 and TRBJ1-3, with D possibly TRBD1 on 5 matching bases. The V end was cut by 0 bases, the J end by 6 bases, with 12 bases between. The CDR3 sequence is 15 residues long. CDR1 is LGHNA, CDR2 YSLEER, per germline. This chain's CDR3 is CASSQDIGDENTIYF. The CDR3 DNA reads TGCGCCAGCAGCCAAGATATAGGGGACGAAAACACCATATATTTT.

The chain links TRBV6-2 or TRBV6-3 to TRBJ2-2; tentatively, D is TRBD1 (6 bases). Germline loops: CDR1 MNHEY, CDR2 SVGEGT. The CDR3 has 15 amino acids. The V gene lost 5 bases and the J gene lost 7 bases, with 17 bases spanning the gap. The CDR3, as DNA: TGTGCCAGCAGTCCCCCCGGGACAACCAACGGGGAGCTGTTTTTT. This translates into CASSPPGTTNGELFF.

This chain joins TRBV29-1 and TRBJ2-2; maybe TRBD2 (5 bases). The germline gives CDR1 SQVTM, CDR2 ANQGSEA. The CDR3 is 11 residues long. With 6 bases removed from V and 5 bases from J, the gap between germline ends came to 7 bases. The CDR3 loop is CSVSGTGELFF. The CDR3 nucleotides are TGCAGCGTATCGGGAACCGGGGAGCTGTTTTTT.

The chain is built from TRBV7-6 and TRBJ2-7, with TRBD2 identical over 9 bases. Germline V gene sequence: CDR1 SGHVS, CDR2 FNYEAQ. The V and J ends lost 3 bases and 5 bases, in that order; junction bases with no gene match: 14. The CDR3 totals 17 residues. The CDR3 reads CASSLASGELPFDEQYF. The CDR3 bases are TGTGCCAGCAGCTTGGCTAGCGGGGAGCTCCCCTTCGACGAGCAGTACTTC.

The CDR3 DNA follows: TGCAGTGCTAGAGATAGTGTTGGAAACACCATATATTTT. Its translation: CSARDSVGNTIYF. The chain couples TRBV20-1 to TRBJ1-3; D not certain. Germline CDR1 is DFQATT and CDR2 is SNEGSKA (reference sequence). Trimming left V 0 bases short and J 3 bases short, with 6 bases between. This CDR3 has 13 residues.

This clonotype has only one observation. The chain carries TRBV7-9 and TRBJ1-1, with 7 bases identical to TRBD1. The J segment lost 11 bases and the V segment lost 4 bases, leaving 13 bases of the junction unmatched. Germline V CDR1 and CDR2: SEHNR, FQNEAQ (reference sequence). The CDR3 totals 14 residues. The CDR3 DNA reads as TGTGCCAGCAGCTCCCAGTCAACAGGGGTTGGGGCTTTCTTT. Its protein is CASSSQSTGVGAFF.

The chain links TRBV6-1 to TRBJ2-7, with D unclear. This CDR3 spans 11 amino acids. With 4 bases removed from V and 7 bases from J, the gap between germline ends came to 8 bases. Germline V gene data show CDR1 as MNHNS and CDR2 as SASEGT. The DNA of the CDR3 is TGTGCCAGCAGTGTAGAGTTGGAGCAGTACTTC. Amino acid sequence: CASSVELEQYF.

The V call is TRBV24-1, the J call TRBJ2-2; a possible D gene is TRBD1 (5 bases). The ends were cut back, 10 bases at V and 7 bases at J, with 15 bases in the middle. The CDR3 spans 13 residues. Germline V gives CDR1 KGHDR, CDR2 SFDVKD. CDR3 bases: TGTGCCACACTTAACAGGTTCGTCGGGGAGCTGTTTTTT. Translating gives CATLNRFVGELFF.

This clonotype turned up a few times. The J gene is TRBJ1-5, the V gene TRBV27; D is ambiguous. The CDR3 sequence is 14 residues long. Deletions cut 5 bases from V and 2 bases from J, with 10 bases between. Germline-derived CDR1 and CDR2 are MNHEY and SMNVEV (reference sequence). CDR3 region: CASSPRGGNQPQHF. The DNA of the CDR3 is TGTGCCAGCAGTCCCAGAGGTGGCAATCAGCCCCAGCATTTT.

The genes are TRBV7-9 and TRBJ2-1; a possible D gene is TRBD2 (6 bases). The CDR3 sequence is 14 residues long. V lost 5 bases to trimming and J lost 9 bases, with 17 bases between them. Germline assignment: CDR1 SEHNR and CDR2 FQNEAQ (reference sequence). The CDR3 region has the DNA TGTGCCAGCAGCCCTAGCGCACAGCCCAGTGAGCAGTTCTTC. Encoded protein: CASSPSAQPSEQFF.

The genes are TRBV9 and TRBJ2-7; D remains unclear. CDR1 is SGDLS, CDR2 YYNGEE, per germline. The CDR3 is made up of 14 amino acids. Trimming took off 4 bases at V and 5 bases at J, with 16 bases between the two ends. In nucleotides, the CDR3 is TGTGCCAGCAGCCCGATTGCCCCGGACGACGAGCAGTACTTC. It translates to CASSPIAPDDEQYF.

The CDR3 loop reads CSALDLYNEQFF. The DNA for the CDR3 is TGCAGTGCCCTGGACCTTTACAATGAGCAGTTCTTC. The genes are TRBV20-1 and TRBJ2-1; D gene unclear. The CDR3 spans 12 residues. The germline V gene has CDR1 DFQATT and CDR2 SNEGSKA (reference sequence). Trimming removed 6 bases at V and 4 bases at J, with 10 bases between.

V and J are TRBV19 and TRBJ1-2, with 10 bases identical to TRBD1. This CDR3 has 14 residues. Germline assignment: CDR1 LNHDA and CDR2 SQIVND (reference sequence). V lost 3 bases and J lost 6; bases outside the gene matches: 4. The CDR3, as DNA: TGTGCCAGTAGTATCTCCGGGACAGGGGATGGCTACACCTTC. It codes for CASSISGTGDGYTF.

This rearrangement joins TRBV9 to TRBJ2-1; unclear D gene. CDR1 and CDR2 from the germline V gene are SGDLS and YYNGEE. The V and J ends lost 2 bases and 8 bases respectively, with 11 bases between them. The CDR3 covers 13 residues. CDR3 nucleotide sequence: TGTGCCAGCAGCGTGAAGGGATTGGATGAGCAGTTCTTC. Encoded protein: CASSVKGLDEQFF.

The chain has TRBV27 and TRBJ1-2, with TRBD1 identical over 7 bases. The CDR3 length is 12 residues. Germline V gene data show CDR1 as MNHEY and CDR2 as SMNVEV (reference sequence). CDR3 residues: CATSGQAGGYTF. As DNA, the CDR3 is TGTGCTACCAGTGGACAGGCTGGTGGCTACACCTTC.

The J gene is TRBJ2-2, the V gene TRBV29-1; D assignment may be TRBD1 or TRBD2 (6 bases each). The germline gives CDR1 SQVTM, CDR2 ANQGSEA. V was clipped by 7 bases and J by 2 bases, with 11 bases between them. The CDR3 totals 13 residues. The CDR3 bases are TGCAGCGCCCCGGGGGCAAACACCGGGGAGCTGTTTTTT. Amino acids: CSAPGANTGELFF.

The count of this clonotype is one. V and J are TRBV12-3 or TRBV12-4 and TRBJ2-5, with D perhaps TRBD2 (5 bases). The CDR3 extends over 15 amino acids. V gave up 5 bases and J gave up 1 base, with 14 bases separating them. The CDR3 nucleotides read TGTGCCAGCAGTACTCACCTACGGGGCCAAGAGACCCAGTACTTC. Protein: CASSTHLRGQETQYF.

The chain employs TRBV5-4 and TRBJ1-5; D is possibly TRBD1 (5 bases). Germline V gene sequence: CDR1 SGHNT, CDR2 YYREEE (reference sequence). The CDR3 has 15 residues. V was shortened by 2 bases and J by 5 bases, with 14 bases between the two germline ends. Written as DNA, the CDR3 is TGTGCCAGCAGCTTTCGTGGCAGGGAGGATCAGCCCCAGCATTTT. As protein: CASSFRGREDQPQHF.

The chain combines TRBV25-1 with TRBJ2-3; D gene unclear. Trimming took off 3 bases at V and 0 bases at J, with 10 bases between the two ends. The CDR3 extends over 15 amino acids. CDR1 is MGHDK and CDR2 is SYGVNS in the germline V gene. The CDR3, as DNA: TGTGCCAGCAGTGAGGTTGGCACGAGCACAGATACGCAGTATTTT. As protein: CASSEVGTSTDTQYF.

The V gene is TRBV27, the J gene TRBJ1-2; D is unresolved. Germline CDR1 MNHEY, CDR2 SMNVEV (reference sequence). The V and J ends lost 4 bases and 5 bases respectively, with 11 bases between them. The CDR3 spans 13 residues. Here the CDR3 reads CASSSQEKYGYTF. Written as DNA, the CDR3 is TGTGCCAGCAGTTCCCAGGAGAAATATGGCTACACCTTC.

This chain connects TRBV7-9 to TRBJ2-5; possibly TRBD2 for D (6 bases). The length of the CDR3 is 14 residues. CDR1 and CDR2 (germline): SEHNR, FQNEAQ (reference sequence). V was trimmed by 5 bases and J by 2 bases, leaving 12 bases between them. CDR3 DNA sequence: TGTGCCAGCAGCCTAGGAGGGCCTCAAGAGACCCAGTACTTC. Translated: CASSLGGPQETQYF.

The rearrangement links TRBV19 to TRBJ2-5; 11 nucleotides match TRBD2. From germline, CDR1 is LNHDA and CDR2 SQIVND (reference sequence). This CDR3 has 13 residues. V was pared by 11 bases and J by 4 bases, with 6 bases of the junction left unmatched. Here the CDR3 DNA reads TGTGCCGCTTTACTAGCGGGGGCAGAGACCCAGTACTTC. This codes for CAALLAGAETQYF. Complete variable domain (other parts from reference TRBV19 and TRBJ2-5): DGGITQSPKYLFRKEGQNVTLSCEQNLNHDAMYWYRQDPGQGLRLIYYSQIVNDFQKGDIAEGYSVSREKKESFPLTVTSAQKNPTAFYLCAALLAGAETQYFGPGTRLLVL.